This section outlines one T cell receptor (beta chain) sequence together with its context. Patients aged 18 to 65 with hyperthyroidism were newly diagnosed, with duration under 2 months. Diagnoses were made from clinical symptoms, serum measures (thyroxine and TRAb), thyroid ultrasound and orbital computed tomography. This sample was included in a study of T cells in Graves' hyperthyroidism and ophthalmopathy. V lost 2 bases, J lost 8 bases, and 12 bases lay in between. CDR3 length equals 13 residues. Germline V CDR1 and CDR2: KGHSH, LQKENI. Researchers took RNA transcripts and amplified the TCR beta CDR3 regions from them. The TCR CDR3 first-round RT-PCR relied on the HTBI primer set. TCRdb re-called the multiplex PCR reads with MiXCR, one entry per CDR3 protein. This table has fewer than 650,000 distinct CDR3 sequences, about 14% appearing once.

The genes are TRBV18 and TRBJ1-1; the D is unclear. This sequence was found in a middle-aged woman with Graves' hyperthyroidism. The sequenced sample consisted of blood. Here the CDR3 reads CASSPSSPDEAFF. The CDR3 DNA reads TGTGCCAGCTCACCATCATCGCCAGACGAAGCTTTCTTT.